This TCR beta chain was sequenced during a study of identical twins. Via MiXCR, TCRdb re-called the 5' RACE reads, giving one row per CDR3 protein. The sample holds 1.5 million to 2 million distinct CDR3 sequences, about 32% seen once. The length of the CDR3 is 16 residues. The V gene lost 1 base and the J gene lost 0 bases, with 12 bases spanning the gap. CDR1 and CDR2 from the germline V gene are SEHNR and FQNEAQ (reference sequence). This clonotype has more than one count but fewer than ten. This chain links TRBV7-9 with TRBJ1-2, with D uncertain. The source of this sequence is a newborn girl in good health. Input material: cord blood. CDR3 in amino acids: CASSLVGLFTNYGYTF. DNA of the CDR3: TGTGCCAGCAGCTTAGTCGGACTGTTTACTAACTATGGCTACACCTTC. Full variable domain (outside the CDR3, taken from reference TRBV7-9 and TRBJ1-2): DTGVSQNPRHKITKRGQNVTFRCDPISEHNRLYWYRQTLGQGPEFLTYFQNEAQLEKSRLLSDRFSAERPKGSFSTLEIQRTEQGDSAMYLCASSLVGLFTNYGYTFGSGTRLTVV.